The clone carrying this T cell receptor beta chain was seen at least ten times. Its antigen remains unidentified. The data are from a study of read filtering for tumor transcriptome and immune sequencing. Background on the study: Revised staging placed eight or nine patients in R-ISS I, 15 to 20 in II, over 5 in III. Whole-transcriptome libraries were prepared after DNase treatment.

From germline, CDR1 is DFQATT and CDR2 SNEGSKA (reference sequence). The CDR3 sequence is 19 residues long. The V gene lost 0 bases and the J gene lost 0 bases, with 20 bases spanning the gap. This library used about 360 ng RNA and molecular barcoded adaptors spanning alpha/delta and beta/gamma chains. A single record per CDR3 protein comes from TCRdb applying MiXCR to the reads. This sample has roughly 69,000 distinct CDR3 sequences; approximately 13% occur once, and the top ten carry approximately 47%. Study conclusions and caveats: Correlation between methods rose after single-read clonotypes were removed. Compared with RNA-seq, IR-seq gave much higher clonotype depth and reliability.

What was sequenced was a population of CD138-negative cells sorted from bone marrow. The TCR originated in a donor at least 40 years old with multiple myeloma. The genes are TRBV20-1 and TRBJ2-2; a weak D match, TRBD2 (5 bases). CDR3 loop: CSAREVTSGFGTNTGELFF. In DNA, the CDR3 is TGCAGTGCTAGAGAGGTTACTAGTGGTTTTGGCACGAACACCGGGGAGCTGTTTTTT.